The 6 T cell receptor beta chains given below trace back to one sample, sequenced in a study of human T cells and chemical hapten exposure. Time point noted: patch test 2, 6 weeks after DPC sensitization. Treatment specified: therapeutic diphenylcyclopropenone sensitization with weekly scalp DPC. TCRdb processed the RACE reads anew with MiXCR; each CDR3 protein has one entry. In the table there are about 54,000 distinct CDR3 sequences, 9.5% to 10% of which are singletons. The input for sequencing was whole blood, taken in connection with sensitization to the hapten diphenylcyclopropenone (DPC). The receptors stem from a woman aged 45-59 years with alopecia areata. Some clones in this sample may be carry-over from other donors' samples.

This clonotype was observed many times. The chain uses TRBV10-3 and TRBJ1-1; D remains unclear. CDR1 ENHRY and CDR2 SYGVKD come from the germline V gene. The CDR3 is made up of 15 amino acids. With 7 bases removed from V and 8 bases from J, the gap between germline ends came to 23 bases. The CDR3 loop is CAIKEVLPKGFEAFF. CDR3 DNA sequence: TGTGCCATCAAGGAGGTCCTTCCGAAGGGATTCGAAGCTTTCTTT.

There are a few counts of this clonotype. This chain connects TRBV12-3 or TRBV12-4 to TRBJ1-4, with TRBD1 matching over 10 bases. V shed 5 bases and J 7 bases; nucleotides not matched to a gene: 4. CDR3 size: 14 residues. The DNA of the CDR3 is TGTGCCAGCAGTGGGACAGGGGAGGGTGAAAAACTGTTTTTT. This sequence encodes CASSGTGEGEKLFF.

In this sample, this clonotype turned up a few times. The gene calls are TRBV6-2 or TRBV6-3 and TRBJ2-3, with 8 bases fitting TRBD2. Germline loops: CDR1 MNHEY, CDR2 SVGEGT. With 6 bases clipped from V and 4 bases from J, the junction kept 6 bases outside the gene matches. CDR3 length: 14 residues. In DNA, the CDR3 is TGTGCCAGCAGCCGTAGCGGGGTGGCAGATACGCAGTATTTT. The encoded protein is CASSRSGVADTQYF.

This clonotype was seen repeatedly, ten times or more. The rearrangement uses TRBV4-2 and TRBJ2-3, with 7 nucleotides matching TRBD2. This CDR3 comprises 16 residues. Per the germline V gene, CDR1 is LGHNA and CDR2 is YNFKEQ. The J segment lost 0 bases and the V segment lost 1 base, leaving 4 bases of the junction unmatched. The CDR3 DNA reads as TGTGCCAGCAGCCAAGGTTCTAGCGGAAGCACAGATACGCAGTATTTT. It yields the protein CASSQGSSGSTDTQYF.

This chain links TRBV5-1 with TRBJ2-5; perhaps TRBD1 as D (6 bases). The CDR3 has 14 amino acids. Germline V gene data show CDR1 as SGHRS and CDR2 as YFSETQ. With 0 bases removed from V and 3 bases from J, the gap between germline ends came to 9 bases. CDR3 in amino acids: CASSLANREETQYF. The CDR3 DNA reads TGCGCCAGCAGCTTGGCCAACAGGGAAGAGACCCAGTACTTC.

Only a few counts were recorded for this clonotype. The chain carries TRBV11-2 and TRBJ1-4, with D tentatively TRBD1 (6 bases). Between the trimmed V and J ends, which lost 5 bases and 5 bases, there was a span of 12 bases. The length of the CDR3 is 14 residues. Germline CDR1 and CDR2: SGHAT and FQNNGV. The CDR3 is CASSPRQANEKLFF. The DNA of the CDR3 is TGTGCCAGCAGCCCGCGACAGGCCAATGAAAAACTGTTTTTT.